This T cell receptor (beta chain) is drawn from a study of Ad26.COV2.S vaccination and SARS-CoV-2 variants. As for the study in general: Once or twice, 56 days apart, Ad26.COV2.S was delivered intramuscularly.

The CDR3 spans 15 residues. Germline V gene data show CDR1 as MNHEY and CDR2 as SVGEGT. With 0 bases clipped from V and 7 bases from J, the junction kept 8 bases outside the gene matches. TCRdb keeps only in-frame clones here, not all; method: immunoSEQ multiplex PCR. The sample holds 250,000 or so clones, approximately 90% seen once. As to treatment: over 15 received Ad26.COV2.S at low or high dose, single or two shots; about 5 received placebo; per-sample allocation not given. Repertoires come from day 63 after the first vaccine or placebo injection. The material was peripheral blood, obtained in a trial of Ad26.COV2.S vaccine versus placebo. The sequence was obtained from a person aged 18-60 years who received the Ad26.COV2.S COVID-19 vaccine or a placebo. The chain is built from TRBV6-2 or TRBV6-3 and TRBJ2-7; the match to TRBD2 covers 8 bases. This chain's CDR3 is CASSYSNGGAEEQYF. The CDR3 region has the DNA TGTGCCAGCAGTTACTCTAACGGGGGGGCCGAGGAGCAGTACTTC.